The 28 T cell receptor beta chains below were found in one sample sequenced in a study of CD4 T cells in relation to SARS-CoV-2 and coronaviruses. Before the COVID-19 pandemic, during about 2010-2018, CD4+ T cells were taken from unexposed donors. CD4+ T cells were isolated from the cells after about nine days of culture. Data came from immunoSEQ multiplex PCR; TCRdb stores just in-frame clones and leaves some out. This sample yields about 23,000 clones, of which about 76% are seen a single time; 14% belongs to the top ten. These receptors lack a known antigen. Sample: CD4+ T cells from PBMCs, cultured in vitro. The receptors derive from a human donor in good health.

This chain joins TRBV18 and TRBJ1-1; D is uncertain. The CDR3 covers 14 residues. V was clipped by 4 bases and J by 0 bases, with 9 bases between them. CDR1 is KGHSH and CDR2 is LQKENI in the germline V gene. As DNA, the CDR3 is TGTGCCAGCTCACAGGACTTCCTGAACACTGAAGCTTTCTTT. Amino acid sequence: CASSQDFLNTEAFF.

The CDR3 loop is CASSYRTGADEQFF. For the CDR3, the DNA is TGTGCCAGCAGTTACCGGACAGGGGCTGATGAGCAGTTCTTC. J is TRBJ2-1 and V is TRBV6-2 or TRBV6-3, with 9 bases matching TRBD1. CDR1 and CDR2 (germline): MNHEY, SVGEGT. V lost 2 bases to trimming and J lost 8 bases; unmatched junction nucleotides: 4. The CDR3 runs 14 residues.

The rearrangement links TRBV7-9 to TRBJ2-3; weak D call: TRBD1 (5 bases). The CDR3 covers 16 residues. CDR1 and CDR2 from the germline V gene are SEHNR and FQNEAQ (reference sequence). V lost 5 bases to trimming and J lost 0 bases, with 15 bases between them. DNA for the CDR3: TGTGCCAGCAGCCCTCAGGGTCTGTCTAGCACAGATACGCAGTATTTT. This sequence encodes CASSPQGLSSTDTQYF.

This clone was seen just once. The rearrangement links TRBV6-5 to TRBJ2-5; D is unresolved. Trimming stripped 8 bases from V and 4 bases from J, with 5 bases between. CDR1 MNHEY and CDR2 SVGAGI come from the germline V gene. This CDR3 spans 10 amino acids. The CDR3: CASLGETQYF. The CDR3 DNA is TGTGCCAGCTTGGGAGAGACCCAGTACTTC.

The J gene is TRBJ1-4, the V gene TRBV30; D gene ambiguous. With 2 bases removed from V and 8 bases from J, the gap between germline ends came to 18 bases. CDR3 length equals 15 residues. Germline values: CDR1 GTSNPN, CDR2 SVGIG (reference sequence). The CDR3 region is CAWSLTTRGGEKLFF. CDR3 DNA: TGTGCCTGGAGTTTAACAACGCGAGGAGGCGAAAAACTGTTTTTT.

The chain joins TRBV13 to TRBJ1-2; the D gene is possibly TRBD1 (6 bases). The CDR3 runs 13 residues. Looked up from germline, CDR1 is PRHDT and CDR2 is FYEKMQ (reference sequence). Trimming cost V 6 bases and J 2 bases, with 10 bases left between them. In DNA form, the CDR3 reads TGTGCCAGCAGTTTGACAGGAAACTATGGCTACACCTTC. As protein: CASSLTGNYGYTF.

V and J are TRBV27 and TRBJ2-1; D unresolved. The CDR3 has 15 residues. The germline V and J ends were trimmed by 6 bases and 4 bases, with 16 bases remaining between them. Germline lookup yields CDR1 MNHEY and CDR2 SMNVEV (reference sequence). The CDR3 sequence: CASRIRDSLYNEQFF. CDR3 sequence (DNA): TGTGCCAGCAGAATAAGGGATAGTCTATACAATGAGCAGTTCTTC.

V is TRBV6-2 or TRBV6-3 and J is TRBJ2-5, with 11 bases identical to TRBD2. J was trimmed by 0 bases and V by 6 bases; bases with no gene match: 12. The CDR3 has 18 residues. CDR1 is MNHEY and CDR2 is SVGEGT in the germline V gene. The CDR3 region is CASSSSGGPSSYQETQYF. In DNA form, the CDR3 reads TGTGCCAGCAGCTCTAGCGGGGGGCCCTCTTCGTACCAAGAGACCCAGTACTTC.

J is TRBJ1-2 and V is TRBV19; the match to TRBD1 covers 11 bases. This CDR3 is built from 12 residues. The germline V gene has CDR1 LNHDA and CDR2 SQIVND (reference sequence). V gave up 10 bases and J gave up 8 bases; unmatched junction bases: 6. The CDR3 spells CATGQGAGGYTF. The CDR3, as DNA: TGTGCCACAGGACAGGGGGCGGGCGGCTACACCTTC.

This chain connects TRBV5-1 to TRBJ2-3, with 11 positions matching TRBD2. Germline trimming cut 0 bases from V and 0 bases from J; bases unmatched to any gene: 6. The germline V gene encodes CDR1 SGHRS and CDR2 YFSETQ. This CDR3 has 18 amino acids. In nucleotides, the CDR3 is TGCGCCAGCAGCTTGGCCCCTAGCGGGGGGATTAGCACAGATACGCAGTATTTT. Residues: CASSLAPSGGISTDTQYF.

This chain joins TRBV11-2 and TRBJ1-2; 9 bases are a match to TRBD1. The CDR3 covers 12 residues. The J segment lost 8 bases and the V segment lost 5 bases, leaving 3 bases of the junction unmatched. Germline V gene sequence: CDR1 SGHAT, CDR2 FQNNGV. CDR3 protein: CASSTGGWGYTF. CDR3 in DNA: TGTGCCAGCAGCACAGGGGGCTGGGGCTACACCTTC.

V usage is TRBV7-9 and J usage is TRBJ2-1; 7 nucleotides align to TRBD1. Germline CDR1 reads SEHNR; CDR2 reads FQNEAQ (reference sequence). This CDR3 region has 14 residues. Trimming took 1 base from V and 8 from J; bases not matched to a gene: 5. CDR3: CASSLVGTVDEQFF. CDR3 nucleotide sequence: TGTGCCAGCAGCTTAGTTGGGACAGTTGATGAGCAGTTCTTC. Full variable domain (remainder filled in from reference TRBV7-9 and TRBJ2-1): DTGVSQNPRHKITKRGQNVTFRCDPISEHNRLYWYRQTLGQGPEFLTYFQNEAQLEKSRLLSDRFSAERPKGSFSTLEIQRTEQGDSAMYLCASSLVGTVDEQFFGPGTRLTVL.

This clone was detected only once. V usage is TRBV7-3 and J usage is TRBJ2-5; 14 nucleotides agree with TRBD2. CDR3 length: 18 amino acids. V dropped 5 bases and J dropped 5; count of bases not matched to a gene: 13. Per the germline V gene, CDR1 is SGHTA and CDR2 is FQGTGA. The CDR3 reads CASSPSGTSGRRGETQYF. CDR3 nucleotides: TGTGCCAGCAGCCCCTCCGGGACTAGCGGGAGACGGGGGGAGACCCAGTACTTC.

The gene calls are TRBV7-3 and TRBJ2-2; TRBD1 matches at 7 bases. V shed 5 bases and J 3 bases; nucleotides not matched to a gene: 6. From germline, CDR1 is SGHTA and CDR2 FQGTGA. CDR3 length equals 15 residues. In DNA, the CDR3 is TGTGCCAGCAGCGCCCGACAGGGTTACACCGGGGAGCTGTTTTTT. Translation: CASSARQGYTGELFF.

V is TRBV3-1 (or the pseudogene TRBV3-2) and J is TRBJ1-1; D gene uncertain. Trimming shortened V by 5 bases and J by 0 bases, and 13 bases separated the two germline ends. The CDR3 runs 15 residues. Germline CDR1 LGHDT, CDR2 YNNKEL (reference sequence). CDR3 DNA: TGTGCCAGCAGCGTGATGGGGATGATGAACACTGAAGCTTTCTTT. This translates into CASSVMGMMNTEAFF.

The genes are TRBV9 and TRBJ1-2; TRBD1 might be the D (5 bases). Germline values: CDR1 SGDLS, CDR2 YYNGEE. The CDR3 totals 15 residues. Trimming stripped 4 bases from V and 0 bases from J, with 13 bases between. CDR3 amino acids: CASSIRGSANYGYTF. Here the CDR3 DNA reads TGTGCCAGCAGCATCCGGGGGTCAGCTAACTATGGCTACACCTTC.

V usage is TRBV5-1 and J usage is TRBJ2-7; TRBD2 might be the D (5 bases). Trimming took 3 bases from V and 6 from J, leaving 16 bases between them. CDR1 and CDR2 (germline): SGHRS, YFSETQ. The CDR3 is 14 amino acids. CDR3 sequence (DNA): TGCGCCAGCAGCTCTATAACCGCGGAGGTCGAGCAGTACTTC. Its translation: CASSSITAEVEQYF. The full variable domain, its missing parts supplied by reference TRBV5-1 and TRBJ2-7, is KAGVTQTPRYLIKTRGQQVTLSCSPISGHRSVSWYQQTPGQGLQFLFEYFSETQRNKGNFPGRFSGRQFSNSRSEMNVSTLELGDSALYLCASSSITAEVEQYFGPGTRLTVT.

The chain uses TRBV5-4 and TRBJ2-3, with D maybe TRBD1 (6 bases). Trimming removed 3 bases from V and 4 bases from J, with 12 bases in between. Germline V gene data show CDR1 as SGHNT and CDR2 as YYREEE (reference sequence). CDR3 length equals 14 residues. The CDR3 reads CASSSPTGADTQYF. Written as DNA, the CDR3 is TGTGCCAGCAGCTCTCCGACAGGAGCAGATACGCAGTATTTT.

This sequence joins TRBV15 and TRBJ1-4; D not resolved. V was cut by 0 bases and J by 4 bases, with 6 bases left in between. There are 14 residues in the CDR3. Germline CDR1 LNHNV, CDR2 YYDKDF (reference sequence). Here the CDR3 reads CATSREGRNEKLFF. The CDR3 DNA is TGTGCCACCAGCAGAGAGGGCCGTAATGAAAAACTGTTTTTT.

V and J are TRBV12-3 or TRBV12-4 and TRBJ1-1; D gene unclear. Trimming took 3 bases from V and 5 from J, leaving 4 bases between them. This CDR3 has 11 residues. The CDR3 spells CASSFGTEAFF. As DNA, the CDR3 is TGTGCCAGCAGTTTTGGGACTGAAGCTTTCTTT.

The rearrangement joins TRBV6-2 or TRBV6-3 to TRBJ2-7; 12 nucleotides line up with TRBD2. The CDR3 has 16 amino acids. The J segment lost 4 bases and the V segment lost 4 bases, leaving 8 bases of the junction unmatched. Germline CDR1 reads MNHEY; CDR2 reads SVGEGT. The CDR3 region is CASSSRLAGGLYEQYF. The DNA for the CDR3 is TGTGCCAGCAGTTCCCGTCTAGCGGGGGGGCTTTACGAGCAGTACTTC.

The V and J genes are TRBV5-6 and TRBJ2-1, with 9 positions matching TRBD2. V shed 4 bases and J 5 bases; nucleotides not matched to a gene: 10. This CDR3 comprises 16 residues. Germline V lookup: CDR1 SGHDT, CDR2 YYEEEE. For the CDR3, the DNA is TGTGCCAGCAGCCCGCAGCAGGCTAGCGGGGACAATGAGCAGTTCTTC. It is translated as CASSPQQASGDNEQFF.

The chain has TRBV7-9 and TRBJ2-1; D is ambiguous. V lost 6 bases, J lost 4 bases, and 13 bases lay in between. This CDR3 region has 14 residues. From germline, CDR1 is SEHNR and CDR2 FQNEAQ (reference sequence). CDR3 sequence: CASSFLLGYNEQFF. The CDR3 DNA is TGTGCCAGCAGTTTTTTGTTAGGGTACAATGAGCAGTTCTTC. Variable domain in full (rest from reference TRBV7-9 and TRBJ2-1): DTGVSQNPRHKITKRGQNVTFRCDPISEHNRLYWYRQTLGQGPEFLTYFQNEAQLEKSRLLSDRFSAERPKGSFSTLEIQRTEQGDSAMYLCASSFLLGYNEQFFGPGTRLTVL.

The J gene is TRBJ1-6, the V gene TRBV3-1 (or the pseudogene TRBV3-2), with D possibly being TRBD1 (6 bases). Trimming pared 0 bases from V and 10 bases from J, leaving 16 bases between. The CDR3 extends over 16 amino acids. Germline CDR1 is LGHDT and CDR2 is YNNKEL (reference sequence). CDR3 amino acids: CASSQEAQGWNSPLHF. CDR3 bases: TGTGCCAGCAGCCAAGAGGCACAGGGTTGGAACTCACCCCTCCACTTT.

J is TRBJ2-1 and V is TRBV7-2; 7 positions match TRBD2. With 5 bases clipped from V and 9 bases from J, the junction kept 4 bases outside the gene matches. CDR1 is SGHTA and CDR2 is FQGNSA in the germline V gene. This CDR3 spans 12 amino acids. DNA of the CDR3: TGTGCCAGCAGCCCTGGGAGGGGTGAGCAGTTCTTC. Its translation is CASSPGRGEQFF.

The V gene is TRBV4-3, the J gene TRBJ1-5, with 12 bases matching TRBD1. Germline V gives CDR1 LGHNA, CDR2 YSLEER. The junction had 10 bases not matched to a gene; V was cut back by 1 base and J by 12 bases. The CDR3 length is 16 residues. CDR3: CASSQGFGTGGELQHF. The CDR3 DNA follows: TGCGCCAGCAGCCAAGGTTTCGGGACAGGGGGCGAGCTCCAGCATTTT.

V usage is TRBV29-1 and J usage is TRBJ2-5; 13 bases agree with TRBD2. The CDR3 extends over 13 amino acids. Germline lookup yields CDR1 SQVTM and CDR2 ANQGSEA. V gave up 8 bases and J gave up 2 bases; unmatched junction bases: 2. This CDR3 is CSLGLAGQETQYF. The CDR3 DNA sequence: TGCAGCCTGGGACTAGCGGGACAAGAGACCCAGTACTTC.

The chain links TRBV6-6 to TRBJ2-3, with D maybe TRBD2 (6 bases). The CDR3 is 15 residues long. Deletions cut 5 bases from V and 0 bases from J, with 12 bases between. Per germline, CDR1 MNHNY and CDR2 SVGAGI (reference sequence). CDR3 residues: CASSETRSSTDTQYF. The CDR3 bases are TGTGCCAGCAGTGAGACTAGGTCGAGCACAGATACGCAGTATTTT.